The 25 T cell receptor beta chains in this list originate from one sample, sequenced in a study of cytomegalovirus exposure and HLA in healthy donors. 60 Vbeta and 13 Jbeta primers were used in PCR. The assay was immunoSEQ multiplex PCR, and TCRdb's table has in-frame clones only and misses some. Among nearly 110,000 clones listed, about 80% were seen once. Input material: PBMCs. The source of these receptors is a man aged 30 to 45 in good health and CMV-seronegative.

CDR3 sequence reads: CASSHPPRDSGNTIYF. The CDR3 region has the DNA TGTGCCAGCAGCCACCCACCGCGGGACAGCGGAAACACCATATATTTT. The V gene is TRBV14, the J gene TRBJ1-3; 7 positions match TRBD1. The CDR3 sequence is 16 residues long. Germline V gene data show CDR1 as SGHDN and CDR2 as FVKESK. After removal of 3 bases from V and 4 bases from J, the junction contained 9 bases not matched to a gene.

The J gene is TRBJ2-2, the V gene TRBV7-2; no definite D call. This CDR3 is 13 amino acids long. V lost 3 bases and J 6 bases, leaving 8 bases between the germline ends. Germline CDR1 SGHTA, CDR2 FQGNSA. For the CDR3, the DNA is TGTGCCAGCAGCTTCGCTGCGGCCGGGGAGCTGTTTTTT. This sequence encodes CASSFAAAGELFF.

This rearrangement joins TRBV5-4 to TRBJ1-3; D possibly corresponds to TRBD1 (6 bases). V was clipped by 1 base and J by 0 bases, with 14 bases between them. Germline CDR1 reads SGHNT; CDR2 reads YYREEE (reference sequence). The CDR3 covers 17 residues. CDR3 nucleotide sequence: TGTGCCAGCAGCTTGAGAACAGGGACCATCTCTGGAAACACCATATATTTT. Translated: CASSLRTGTISGNTIYF.

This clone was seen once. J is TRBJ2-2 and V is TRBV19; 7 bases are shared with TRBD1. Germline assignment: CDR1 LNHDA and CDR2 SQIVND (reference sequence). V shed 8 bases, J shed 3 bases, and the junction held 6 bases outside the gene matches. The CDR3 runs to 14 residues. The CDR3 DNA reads TGTGCCAGTCGGGGACAGTGGGACACCGGGGAGCTGTTTTTT. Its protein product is CASRGQWDTGELFF.

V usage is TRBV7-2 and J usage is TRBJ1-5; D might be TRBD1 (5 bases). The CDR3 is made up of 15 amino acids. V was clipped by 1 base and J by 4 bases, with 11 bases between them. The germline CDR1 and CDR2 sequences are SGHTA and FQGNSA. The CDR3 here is CASSLEGGGNQPQHF. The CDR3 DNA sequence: TGTGCCAGCAGCTTAGAGGGTGGGGGGAATCAGCCCCAGCATTTT.

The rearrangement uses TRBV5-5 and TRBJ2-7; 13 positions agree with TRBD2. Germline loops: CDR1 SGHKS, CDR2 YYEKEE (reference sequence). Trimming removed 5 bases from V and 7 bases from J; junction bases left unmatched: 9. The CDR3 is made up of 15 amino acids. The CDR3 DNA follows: TGTGCCAGCAGGGTACTAGCGGGAGGGCCTCGGGAGCAGTACTTC. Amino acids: CASRVLAGGPREQYF.

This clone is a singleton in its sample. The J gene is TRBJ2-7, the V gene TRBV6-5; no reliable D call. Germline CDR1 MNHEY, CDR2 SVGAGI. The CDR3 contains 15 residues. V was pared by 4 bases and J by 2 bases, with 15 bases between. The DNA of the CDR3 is TGTGCCAGCAGTTCTAGACGAGCAAAGGCCTACGAGCAGTACTTC. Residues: CASSSRRAKAYEQYF.

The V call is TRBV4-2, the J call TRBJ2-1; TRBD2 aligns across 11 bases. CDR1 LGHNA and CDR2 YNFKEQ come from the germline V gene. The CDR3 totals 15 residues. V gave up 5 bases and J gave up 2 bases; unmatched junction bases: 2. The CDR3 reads CASSETSGTYNEQFF. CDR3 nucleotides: TGTGCCAGCAGCGAGACTAGCGGGACCTACAATGAGCAGTTCTTC.

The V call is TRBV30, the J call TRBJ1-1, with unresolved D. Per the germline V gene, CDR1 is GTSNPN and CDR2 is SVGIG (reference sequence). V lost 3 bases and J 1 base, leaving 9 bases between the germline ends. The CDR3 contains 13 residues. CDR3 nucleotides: TGTGCCTGGAGCCGGCAGGAGAACACTGAAGCTTTCTTT. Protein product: CAWSRQENTEAFF. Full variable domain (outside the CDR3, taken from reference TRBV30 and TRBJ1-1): SQTIHQWPATLVQPVGSPLSLECTVEGTSNPNLYWYRQAAGRGLQLLFYSVGIGQISSEVPQNLSASRPQDRQFILSSKKLLLSDSGFYLCAWSRQENTEAFFGQGTRLTVV.

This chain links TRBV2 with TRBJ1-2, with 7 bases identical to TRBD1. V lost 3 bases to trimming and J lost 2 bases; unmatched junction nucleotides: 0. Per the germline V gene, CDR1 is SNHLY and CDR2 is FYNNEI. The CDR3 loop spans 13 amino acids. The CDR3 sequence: CASSETGNYGYTF. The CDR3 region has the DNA TGTGCCAGCAGTGAGACAGGGAACTATGGCTACACCTTC.

CDR3 DNA: TGTGCCAGCAGCGTAGGTGGGACAGCTAGCACAGATACGCAGTATTTT. Translated: CASSVGGTASTDTQYF. The rearrangement uses TRBV9 and TRBJ2-3, with TRBD1 matching 7 bases. The length of the CDR3 is 16 residues. Germline CDR1 reads SGDLS; CDR2 reads YYNGEE. The V gene end was trimmed by 0 bases and the J gene end by 0 bases; junction bases not matched to a gene: 4.

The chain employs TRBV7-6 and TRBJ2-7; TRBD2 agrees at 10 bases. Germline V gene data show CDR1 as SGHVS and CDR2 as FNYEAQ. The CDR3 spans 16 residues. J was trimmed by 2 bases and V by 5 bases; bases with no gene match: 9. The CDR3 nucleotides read TGTGCCAGCAGCCAAGGAGCGGGAGGGTCGGCCTACGAGCAGTACTTC. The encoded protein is CASSQGAGGSAYEQYF.

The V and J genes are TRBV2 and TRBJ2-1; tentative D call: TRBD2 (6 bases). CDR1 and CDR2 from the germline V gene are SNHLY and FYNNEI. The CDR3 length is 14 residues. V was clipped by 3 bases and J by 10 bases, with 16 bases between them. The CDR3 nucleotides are TGTGCCAGCAGTGAGGGCGGCGGGGTGACCGAGCAGTTCTTC. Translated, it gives CASSEGGGVTEQFF.

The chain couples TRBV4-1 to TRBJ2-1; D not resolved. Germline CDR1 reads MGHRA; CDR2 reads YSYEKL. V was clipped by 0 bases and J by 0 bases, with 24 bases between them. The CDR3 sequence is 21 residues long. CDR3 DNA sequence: TGCGCCAGCAGCCAAGAAGGCCCGGGTATCTCGGCTGTTAGCTCCTACAATGAGCAGTTCTTC. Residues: CASSQEGPGISAVSSYNEQFF.

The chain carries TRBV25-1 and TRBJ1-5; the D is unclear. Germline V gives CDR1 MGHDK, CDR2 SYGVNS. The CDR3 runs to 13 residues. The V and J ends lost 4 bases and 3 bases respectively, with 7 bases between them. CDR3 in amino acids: CASSAGYNQPQHF. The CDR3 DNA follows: TGTGCCAGCAGTGCGGGGTACAATCAGCCCCAGCATTTT.

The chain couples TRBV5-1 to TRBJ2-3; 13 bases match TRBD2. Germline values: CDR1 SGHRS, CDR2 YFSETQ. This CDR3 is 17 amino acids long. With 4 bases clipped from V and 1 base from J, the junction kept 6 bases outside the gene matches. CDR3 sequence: CASSGTSGNPRTDTQYF. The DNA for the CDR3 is TGCGCCAGCAGCGGGACTAGCGGGAACCCCCGCACAGATACGCAGTATTTT.

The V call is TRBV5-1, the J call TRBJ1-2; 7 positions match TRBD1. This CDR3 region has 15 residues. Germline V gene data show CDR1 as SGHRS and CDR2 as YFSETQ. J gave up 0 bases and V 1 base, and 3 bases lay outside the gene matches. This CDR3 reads CASSLLQGANYGYTF. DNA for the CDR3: TGCGCCAGCAGCTTGTTGCAGGGGGCTAACTATGGCTACACCTTC.

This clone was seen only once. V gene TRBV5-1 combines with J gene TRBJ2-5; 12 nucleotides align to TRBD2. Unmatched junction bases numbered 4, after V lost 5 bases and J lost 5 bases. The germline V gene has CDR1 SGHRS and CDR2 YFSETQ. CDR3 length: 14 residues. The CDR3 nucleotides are TGCGCCAGCAGTCTAGCGGGGGGGCTTGAGACCCAGTACTTC. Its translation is CASSLAGGLETQYF. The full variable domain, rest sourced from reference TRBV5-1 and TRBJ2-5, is KAGVTQTPRYLIKTRGQQVTLSCSPISGHRSVSWYQQTPGQGLQFLFEYFSETQRNKGNFPGRFSGRQFSNSRSEMNVSTLELGDSALYLCASSLAGGLETQYFGPGTRLLVL.

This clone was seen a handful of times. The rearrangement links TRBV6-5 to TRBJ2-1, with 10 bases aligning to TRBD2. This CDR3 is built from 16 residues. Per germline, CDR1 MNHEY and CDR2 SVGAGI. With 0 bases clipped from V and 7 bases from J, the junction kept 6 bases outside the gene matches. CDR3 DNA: TGTGCCAGCAGTTACTCAGGTAGCGGGGGGTTGAATGAGCAGTTCTTC. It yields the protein CASSYSGSGGLNEQFF.

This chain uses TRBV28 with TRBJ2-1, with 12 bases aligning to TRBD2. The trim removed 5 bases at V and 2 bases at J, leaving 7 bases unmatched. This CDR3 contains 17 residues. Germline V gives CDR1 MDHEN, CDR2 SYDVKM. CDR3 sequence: CASSETSGSKTYNEQFF. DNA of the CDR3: TGTGCCAGCAGTGAGACTAGCGGGAGTAAAACCTACAATGAGCAGTTCTTC.

CDR3 region: CSVSPRAGGPNEQFF. CDR3 coding DNA: TGCAGCGTCTCCCCTCGGGCGGGGGGCCCTAATGAGCAGTTCTTC. V gene TRBV29-1 combines with J gene TRBJ2-1; TRBD2 agrees at 8 bases. The CDR3 extends over 15 amino acids. V dropped 6 bases and J dropped 7; count of bases not matched to a gene: 14. Per the germline V gene, CDR1 is SQVTM and CDR2 is ANQGSEA.

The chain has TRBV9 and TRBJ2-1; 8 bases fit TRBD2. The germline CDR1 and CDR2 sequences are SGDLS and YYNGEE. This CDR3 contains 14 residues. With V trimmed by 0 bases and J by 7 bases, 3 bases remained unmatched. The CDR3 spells CASSVAGGRNEQFF. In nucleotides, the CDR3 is TGTGCCAGCAGCGTAGCGGGCGGGAGGAATGAGCAGTTCTTC. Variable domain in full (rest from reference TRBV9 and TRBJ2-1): DSGVTQTPKHLITATGQRVTLRCSPRSGDLSVYWYQQSLDQGLQFLIQYYNGEERAKGNILERFSAQQFPDLHSELNLSSLELGDSALYFCASSVAGGRNEQFFGPGTRLTVL.

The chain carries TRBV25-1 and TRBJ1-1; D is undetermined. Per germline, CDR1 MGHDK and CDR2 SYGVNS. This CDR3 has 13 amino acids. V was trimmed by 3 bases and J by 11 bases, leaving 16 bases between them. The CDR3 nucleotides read TGTGCCAGCAGTGACGTAGGTTCTTGGCGGGCTTTCTTT. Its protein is CASSDVGSWRAFF.

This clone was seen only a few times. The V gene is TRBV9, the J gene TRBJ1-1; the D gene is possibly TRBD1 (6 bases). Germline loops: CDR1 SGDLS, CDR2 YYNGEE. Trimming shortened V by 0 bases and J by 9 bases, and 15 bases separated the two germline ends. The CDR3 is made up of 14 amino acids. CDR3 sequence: CASSVGGGRDQAFF. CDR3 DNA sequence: TGTGCCAGCAGCGTAGGGGGGGGCAGGGATCAAGCTTTCTTT.

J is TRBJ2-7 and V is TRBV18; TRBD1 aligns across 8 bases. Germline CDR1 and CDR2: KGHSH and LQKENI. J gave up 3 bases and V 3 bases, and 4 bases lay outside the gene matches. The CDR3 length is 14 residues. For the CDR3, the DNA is TGTGCCAGCTCACCTGGAGGACAGGGCTACGAGCAGTACTTC. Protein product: CASSPGGQGYEQYF.